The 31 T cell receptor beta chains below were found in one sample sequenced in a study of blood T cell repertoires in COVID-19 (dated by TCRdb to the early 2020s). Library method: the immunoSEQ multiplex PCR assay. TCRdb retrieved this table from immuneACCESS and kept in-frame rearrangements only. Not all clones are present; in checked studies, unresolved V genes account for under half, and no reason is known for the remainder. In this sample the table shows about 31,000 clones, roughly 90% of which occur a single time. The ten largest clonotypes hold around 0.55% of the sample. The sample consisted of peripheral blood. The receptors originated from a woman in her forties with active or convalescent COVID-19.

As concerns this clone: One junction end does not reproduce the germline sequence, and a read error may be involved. The DNA of the CDR3 is TGTGCCATCAGCAGGGGACTGGGTCTCTACGAGCAGTACTTC. It specifies CAISRGLGLYEQYF. This chain uses TRBV3-1 (or the pseudogene TRBV3-2) with TRBJ2-7, with D perhaps matching TRBD1 or TRBD2 (6 bases each). The CDR3 length is 14 residues. Germline CDR1 LGHDT, CDR2 YNNKEL (reference sequence).

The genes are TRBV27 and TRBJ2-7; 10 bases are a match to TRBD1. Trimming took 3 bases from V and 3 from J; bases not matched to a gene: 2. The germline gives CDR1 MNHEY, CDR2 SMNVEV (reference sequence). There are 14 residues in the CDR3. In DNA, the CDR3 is TGTGCCAGCAGTTTGGGGACAGGGGTCTACGAGCAGTACTTC. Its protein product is CASSLGTGVYEQYF.

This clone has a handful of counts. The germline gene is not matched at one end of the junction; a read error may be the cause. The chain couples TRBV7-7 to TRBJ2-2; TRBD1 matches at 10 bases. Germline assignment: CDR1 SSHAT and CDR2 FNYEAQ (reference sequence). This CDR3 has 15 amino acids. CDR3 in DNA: TGTGCTAGCAGCCCAAGGACAGGGGGAACCGGGGAGCTGTTTTTT. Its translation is CASSPRTGGTGELFF.

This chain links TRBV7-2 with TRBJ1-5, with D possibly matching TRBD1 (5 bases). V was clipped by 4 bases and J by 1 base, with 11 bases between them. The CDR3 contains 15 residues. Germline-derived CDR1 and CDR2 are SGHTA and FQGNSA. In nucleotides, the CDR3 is TGTGCCAGCAGCTCCGGGGGGATGAGCAATCAGCCCCAGCATTTT. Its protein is CASSSGGMSNQPQHF.

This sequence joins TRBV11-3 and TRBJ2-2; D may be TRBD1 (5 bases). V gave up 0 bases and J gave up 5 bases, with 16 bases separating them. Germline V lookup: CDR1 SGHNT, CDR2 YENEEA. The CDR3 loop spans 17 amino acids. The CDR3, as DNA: TGTGCCAGCAGCTTAGATCCAGGGTGGGTCGGGACCGGGGAGCTGTTTTTT. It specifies CASSLDPGWVGTGELFF.

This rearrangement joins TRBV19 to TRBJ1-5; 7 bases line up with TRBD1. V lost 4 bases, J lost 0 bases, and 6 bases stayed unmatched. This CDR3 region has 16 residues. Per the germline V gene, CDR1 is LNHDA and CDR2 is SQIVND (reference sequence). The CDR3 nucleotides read TGTGCCAGTAGTACCATGGGGACAGCTAGCAATCAGCCCCAGCATTTT. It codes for CASSTMGTASNQPQHF.

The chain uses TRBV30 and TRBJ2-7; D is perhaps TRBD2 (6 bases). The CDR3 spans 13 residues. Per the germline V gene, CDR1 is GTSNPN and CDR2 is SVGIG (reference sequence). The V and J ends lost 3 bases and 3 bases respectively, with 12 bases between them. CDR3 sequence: CAWRAPGGYEQYF. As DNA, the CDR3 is TGTGCCTGGAGAGCACCCGGGGGCTACGAGCAGTACTTC.

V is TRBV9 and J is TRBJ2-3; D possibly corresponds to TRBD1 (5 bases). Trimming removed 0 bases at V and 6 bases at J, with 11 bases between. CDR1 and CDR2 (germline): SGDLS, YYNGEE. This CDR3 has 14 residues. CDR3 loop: CASSVAAGMDTQYF. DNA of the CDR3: TGTGCCAGCAGCGTAGCGGCAGGGATGGATACGCAGTATTTT.

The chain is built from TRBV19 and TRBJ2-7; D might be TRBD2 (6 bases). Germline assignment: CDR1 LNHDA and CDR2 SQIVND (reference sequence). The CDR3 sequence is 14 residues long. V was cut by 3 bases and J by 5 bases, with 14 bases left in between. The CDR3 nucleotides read TGTGCCAGTAGTATGCGGGGATTTCGGGACGAGCAGTACTTC. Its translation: CASSMRGFRDEQYF. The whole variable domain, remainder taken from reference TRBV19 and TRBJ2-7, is DGGITQSPKYLFRKEGQNVTLSCEQNLNHDAMYWYRQDPGQGLRLIYYSQIVNDFQKGDIAEGYSVSREKKESFPLTVTSAQKNPTAFYLCASSMRGFRDEQYFGPGTRLTVT.

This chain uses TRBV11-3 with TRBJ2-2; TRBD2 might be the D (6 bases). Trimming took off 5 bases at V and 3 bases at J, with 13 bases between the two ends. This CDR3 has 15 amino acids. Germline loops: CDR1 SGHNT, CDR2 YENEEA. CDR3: CASSPRPGDTGELFF. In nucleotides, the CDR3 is TGTGCCAGCAGCCCTAGGCCGGGGGACACCGGGGAGCTGTTTTTT.

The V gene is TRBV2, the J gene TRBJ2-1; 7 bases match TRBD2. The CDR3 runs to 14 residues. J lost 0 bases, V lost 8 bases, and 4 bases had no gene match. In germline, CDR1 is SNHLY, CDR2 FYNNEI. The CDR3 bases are TGTGCCAGCCTCCGGGAGGTCTCCTACAATGAGCAGTTCTTC. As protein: CASLREVSYNEQFF.

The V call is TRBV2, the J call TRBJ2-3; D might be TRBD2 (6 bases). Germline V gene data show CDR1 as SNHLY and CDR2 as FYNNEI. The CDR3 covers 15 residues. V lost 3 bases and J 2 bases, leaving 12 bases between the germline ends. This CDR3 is CASSDPGLITDTQYF. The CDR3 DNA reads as TGTGCCAGCAGTGACCCGGGACTTATCACAGATACGCAGTATTTT.

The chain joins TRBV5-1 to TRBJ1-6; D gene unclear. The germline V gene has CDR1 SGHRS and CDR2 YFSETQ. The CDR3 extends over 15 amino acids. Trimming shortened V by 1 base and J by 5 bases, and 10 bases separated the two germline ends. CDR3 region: CASSLRVGDNSPLHF. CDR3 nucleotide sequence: TGCGCCAGCAGCTTGAGGGTCGGGGATAATTCACCCCTCCACTTT.

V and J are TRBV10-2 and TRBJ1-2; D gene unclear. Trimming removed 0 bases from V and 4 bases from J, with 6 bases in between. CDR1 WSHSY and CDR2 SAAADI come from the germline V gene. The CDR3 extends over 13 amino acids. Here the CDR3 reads CASSESRPYGYTF. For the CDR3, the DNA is TGCGCCAGCAGTGAGTCGAGGCCCTATGGCTACACCTTC.

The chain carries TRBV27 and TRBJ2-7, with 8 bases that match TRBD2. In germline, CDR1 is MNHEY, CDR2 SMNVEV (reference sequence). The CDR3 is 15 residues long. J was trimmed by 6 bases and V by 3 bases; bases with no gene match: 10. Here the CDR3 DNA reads TGTGCCAGCAGTTTGATCCCCAGCGGGAGAGCCGAGCAGTACTTC. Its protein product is CASSLIPSGRAEQYF.

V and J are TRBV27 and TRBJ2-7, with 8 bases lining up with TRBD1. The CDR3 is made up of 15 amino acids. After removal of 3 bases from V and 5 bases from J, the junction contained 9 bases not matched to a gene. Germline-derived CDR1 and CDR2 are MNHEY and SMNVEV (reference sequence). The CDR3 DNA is TGTGCCAGCAGTTTGAGGCCAGGGGGCTTCCACGAGCAGTACTTC. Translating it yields CASSLRPGGFHEQYF.

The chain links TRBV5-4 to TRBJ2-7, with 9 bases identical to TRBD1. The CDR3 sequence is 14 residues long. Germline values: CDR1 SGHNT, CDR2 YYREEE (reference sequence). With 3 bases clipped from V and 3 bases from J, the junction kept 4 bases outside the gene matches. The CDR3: CASSYGTGYYEQYF. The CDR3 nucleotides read TGTGCCAGCAGCTACGGGACAGGGTACTACGAGCAGTACTTC.

CDR3 amino acids: CASSIDQTGTNEKLFF. CDR3 nucleotide sequence: TGTGCCAGTAGTATAGATCAAACAGGGACTAATGAAAAACTGTTTTTT. The chain uses TRBV19 and TRBJ1-4; TRBD1 might be the D (6 bases). The V gene lost 0 bases and the J gene lost 2 bases, with 10 bases spanning the gap. CDR1 LNHDA and CDR2 SQIVND come from the germline V gene (reference sequence). The CDR3 extends over 16 amino acids.

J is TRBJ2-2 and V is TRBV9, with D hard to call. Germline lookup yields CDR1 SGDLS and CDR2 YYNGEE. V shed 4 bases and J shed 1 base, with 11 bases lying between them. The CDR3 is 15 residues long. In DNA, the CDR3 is TGTGCCAGCAGCCCCCGTGCGGAGAACACCGGGGAGCTGTTTTTT. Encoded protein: CASSPRAENTGELFF.

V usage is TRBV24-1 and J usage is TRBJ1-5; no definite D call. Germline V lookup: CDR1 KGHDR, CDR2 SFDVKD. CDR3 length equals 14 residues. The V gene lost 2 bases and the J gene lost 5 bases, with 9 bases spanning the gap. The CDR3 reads CATSDSLGDQPQHF. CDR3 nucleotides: TGTGCCACCAGTGATTCGCTCGGGGATCAGCCCCAGCATTTT.

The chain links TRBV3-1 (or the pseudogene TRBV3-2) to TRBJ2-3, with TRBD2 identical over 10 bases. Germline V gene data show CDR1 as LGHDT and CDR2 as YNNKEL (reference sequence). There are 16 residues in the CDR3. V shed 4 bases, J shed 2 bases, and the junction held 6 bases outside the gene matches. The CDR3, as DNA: TGTGCCAGCAGCCGAACTAGCGGGGTGTCCACAGATACGCAGTATTTT. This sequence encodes CASSRTSGVSTDTQYF.

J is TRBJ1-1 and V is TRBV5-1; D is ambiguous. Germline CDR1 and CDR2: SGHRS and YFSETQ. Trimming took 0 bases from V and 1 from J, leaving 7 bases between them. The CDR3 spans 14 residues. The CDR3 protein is CASSLGQENTEAFF. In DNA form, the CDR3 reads TGCGCCAGCAGCTTGGGACAAGAGAACACTGAAGCTTTCTTT.

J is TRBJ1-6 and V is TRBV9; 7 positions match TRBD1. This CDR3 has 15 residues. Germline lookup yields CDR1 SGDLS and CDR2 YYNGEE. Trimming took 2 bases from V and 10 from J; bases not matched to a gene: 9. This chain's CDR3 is CASSVDQGVDSPLHF. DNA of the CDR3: TGTGCCAGCAGCGTCGATCAGGGGGTAGACTCACCCCTCCACTTT.

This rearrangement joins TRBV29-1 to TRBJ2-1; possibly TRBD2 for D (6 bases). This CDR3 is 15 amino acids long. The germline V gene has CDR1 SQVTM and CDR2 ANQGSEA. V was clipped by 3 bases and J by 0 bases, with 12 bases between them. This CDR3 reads CSVEGGAVSYNEQFF. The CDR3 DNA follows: TGCAGCGTTGAGGGGGGAGCGGTCTCCTACAATGAGCAGTTCTTC.

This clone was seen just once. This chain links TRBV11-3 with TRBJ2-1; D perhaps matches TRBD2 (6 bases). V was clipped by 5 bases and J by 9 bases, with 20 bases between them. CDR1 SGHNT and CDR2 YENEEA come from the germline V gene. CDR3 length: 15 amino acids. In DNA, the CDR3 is TGTGCCAGCAGCACGGGGGTGAATTCAGTAAGTGAGCAGTTCTTC. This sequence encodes CASSTGVNSVSEQFF.

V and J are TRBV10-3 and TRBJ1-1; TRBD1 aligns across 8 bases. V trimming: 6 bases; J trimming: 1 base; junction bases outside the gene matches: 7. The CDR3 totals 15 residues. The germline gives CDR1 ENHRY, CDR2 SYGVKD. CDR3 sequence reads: CAISSPGTGNTEAFF. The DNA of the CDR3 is TGTGCCATCAGCTCCCCCGGGACAGGGAACACTGAAGCTTTCTTT.

The CDR3 here is CASKAGSSYNSPLHF. The CDR3 DNA sequence: TGTGCCAGTAAGGCGGGGAGCTCCTATAATTCACCCCTCCACTTT. The chain joins TRBV19 to TRBJ1-6; D gene ambiguous. This CDR3 contains 15 residues. V lost 7 bases, J lost 0 bases, and 10 bases lay in between. CDR1 and CDR2 from the germline V gene are LNHDA and SQIVND (reference sequence).

The CDR3 DNA reads TGTGCCAGCAGCTTGGAGGGGTTTTTGAGCACTGAAGCTTTCTTT. Its translation: CASSLEGFLSTEAFF. The chain carries TRBV13 and TRBJ1-1; a weak D match, TRBD1 (5 bases). Trimming removed 3 bases at V and 4 bases at J, with 15 bases between. This CDR3 spans 15 amino acids. Germline loops: CDR1 PRHDT, CDR2 FYEKMQ (reference sequence).

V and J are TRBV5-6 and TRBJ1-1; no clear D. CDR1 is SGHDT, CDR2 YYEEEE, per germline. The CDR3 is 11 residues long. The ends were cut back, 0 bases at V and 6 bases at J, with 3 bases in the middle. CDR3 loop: CASSLGPEAFF. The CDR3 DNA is TGTGCCAGCAGCTTGGGGCCTGAAGCTTTCTTT.

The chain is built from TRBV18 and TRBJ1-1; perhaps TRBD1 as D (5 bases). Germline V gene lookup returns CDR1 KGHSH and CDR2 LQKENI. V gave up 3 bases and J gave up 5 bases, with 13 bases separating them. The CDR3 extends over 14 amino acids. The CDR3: CASSPLRAVTEAFF. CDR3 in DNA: TGTGCCAGCTCACCGCTCAGGGCGGTGACTGAAGCTTTCTTT.

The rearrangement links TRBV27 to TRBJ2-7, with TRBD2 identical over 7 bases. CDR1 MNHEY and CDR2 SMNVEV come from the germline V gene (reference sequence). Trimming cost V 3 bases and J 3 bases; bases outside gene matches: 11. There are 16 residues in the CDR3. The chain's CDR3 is CASSLGSGVTNYEQYF. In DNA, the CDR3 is TGTGCCAGCAGTTTGGGGAGCGGGGTAACGAACTACGAGCAGTACTTC.